Sequencing of this TCR beta chain was carried out in a study of blood T cell repertoires in COVID-19. Study-level background: Sites across the United States, Italy and Spain contributed samples from acute and convalescent COVID-19. PBMCs, B-cell-depleted T cells, or T cells were the source of the cDNA or gDNA that made up the material.

The CDR3 length is 15 residues. Germline loops: CDR1 SGHAT, CDR2 FQNNGV. V shed 1 base and J 4 bases; nucleotides not matched to a gene: 6. Methods used by the authors: The authors estimated nucleated cell counts from reference gene primer amplification. Some clones are missing from TCRdb's copy, which holds only in-frame ones; the method was immunoSEQ multiplex PCR. V and J calls and clone size are given by that table; D and trimming were obtained from the DNA. The sample records 68,000 or so clones, 80% to 85% being singletons. The sample holds many counts of this clone. The sample was peripheral blood. The receptor was isolated from a human donor in a cohort sampled during active COVID-19. The rearrangement uses TRBV11-2 and TRBJ2-5; 7 nucleotides match TRBD1. CDR3 sequence: CASSLVRQGRETQYF. CDR3 in DNA: TGTGCCAGCAGCTTAGTACGACAGGGAAGAGAGACCCAGTACTTC.